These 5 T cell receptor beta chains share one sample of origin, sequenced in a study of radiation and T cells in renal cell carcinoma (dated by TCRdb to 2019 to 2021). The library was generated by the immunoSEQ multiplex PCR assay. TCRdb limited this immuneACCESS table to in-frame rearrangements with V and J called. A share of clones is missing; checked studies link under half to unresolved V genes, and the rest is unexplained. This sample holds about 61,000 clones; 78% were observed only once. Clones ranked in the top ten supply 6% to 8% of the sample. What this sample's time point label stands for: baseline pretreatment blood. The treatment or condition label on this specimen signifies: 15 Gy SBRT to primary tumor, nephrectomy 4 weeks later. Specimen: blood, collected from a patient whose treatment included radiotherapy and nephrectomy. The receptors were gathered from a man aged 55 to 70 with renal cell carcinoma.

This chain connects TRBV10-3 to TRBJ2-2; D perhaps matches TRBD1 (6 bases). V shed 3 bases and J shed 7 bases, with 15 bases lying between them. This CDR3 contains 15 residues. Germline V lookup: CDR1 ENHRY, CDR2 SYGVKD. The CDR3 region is CAISDPKGVIGELFF. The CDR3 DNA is TGTGCCATCAGTGACCCGAAGGGGGTGATCGGGGAGCTGTTTTTT.

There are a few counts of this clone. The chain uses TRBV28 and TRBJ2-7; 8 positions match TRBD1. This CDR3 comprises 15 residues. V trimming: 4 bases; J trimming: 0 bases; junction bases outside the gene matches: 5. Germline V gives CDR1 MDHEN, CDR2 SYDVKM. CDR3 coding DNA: TGTGCCAGCAGTTCGACAGGGGACAGCTCCTACGAGCAGTACGTC. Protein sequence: CASSSTGDSSYEQYV.

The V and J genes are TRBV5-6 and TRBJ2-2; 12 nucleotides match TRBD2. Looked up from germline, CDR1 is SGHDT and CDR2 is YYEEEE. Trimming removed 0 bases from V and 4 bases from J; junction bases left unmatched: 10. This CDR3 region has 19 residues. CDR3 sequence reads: CASSLEQLSLAGGTGELFF. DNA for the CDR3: TGTGCCAGCAGCTTGGAGCAGTTGTCACTAGCGGGAGGCACCGGGGAGCTGTTTTTT.

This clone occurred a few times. CDR3 DNA sequence: TGTGCCAGCAGCCTCCAACGGACAGGGGGCAACTATGGCTACACCTTC. It codes for CASSLQRTGGNYGYTF. The chain couples TRBV11-3 to TRBJ1-2, with TRBD1 matching 11 bases. CDR3 length: 16 residues. Germline-derived CDR1 and CDR2 are SGHNT and YENEEA. V gave up 5 bases and J gave up 2 bases; unmatched junction bases: 7.

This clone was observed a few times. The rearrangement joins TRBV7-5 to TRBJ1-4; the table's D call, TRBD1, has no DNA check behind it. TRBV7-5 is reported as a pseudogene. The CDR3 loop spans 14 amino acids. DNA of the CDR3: TGTGCCAGAAGCCCTCAGGGATCGGATGAAAAACTGTTTTTT. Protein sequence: CARSPQGSDEKLFF.